The text below deals with one T cell receptor (beta chain). The antigen is undetermined. The data belong to a study of T cell responses to AZD1222 COVID-19 vaccine. Whole-study results and caveats: Females outnumbered males among donors, who were mostly white British; clonal diversity was possibly underestimated. Elevations in Spike-specific TCR breadth and depth followed administration of two AZD1222 doses. Repertoires were collected only later (after the peak T cell response had occurred).

The repertoire was sequenced with immunoSEQ multiplex PCR; TCRdb's copy has only in-frame clones and lacks some. In the table there are about 140,000 clones, around nine tenths of which are singletons. Germline V gene lookup returns CDR1 LNHDA and CDR2 SQIVND (reference sequence). After removal of 6 bases from V and 0 bases from J, the junction contained 1 base not matched to a gene. The CDR3 has 14 amino acids. Timing groups of about 4 and about 12 weeks for second doses were pooled. This clonotype was obtained from an adult who received the AZD1222 COVID-19 vaccine. The chain employs TRBV19 and TRBJ1-1; 10 bases are a match to TRBD1. The starting material was peripheral blood, obtained 28 days after the second AZD1222 dose. DNA for the CDR3: TGTGCCAGTAGGGGACAGGGGATGAACACTGAAGCTTTCTTT. It encodes CASRGQGMNTEAFF.